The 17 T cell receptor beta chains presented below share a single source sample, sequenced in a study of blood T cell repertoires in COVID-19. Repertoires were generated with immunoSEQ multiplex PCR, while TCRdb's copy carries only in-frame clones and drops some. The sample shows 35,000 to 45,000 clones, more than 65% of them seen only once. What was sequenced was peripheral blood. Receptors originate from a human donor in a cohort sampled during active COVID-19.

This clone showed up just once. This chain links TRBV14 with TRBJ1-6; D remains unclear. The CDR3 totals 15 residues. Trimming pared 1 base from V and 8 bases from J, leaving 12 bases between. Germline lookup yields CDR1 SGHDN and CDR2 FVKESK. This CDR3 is CASSQVLAQDSPLHF. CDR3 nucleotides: TGTGCCAGCAGCCAAGTTCTAGCTCAAGATTCACCCCTCCACTTT.

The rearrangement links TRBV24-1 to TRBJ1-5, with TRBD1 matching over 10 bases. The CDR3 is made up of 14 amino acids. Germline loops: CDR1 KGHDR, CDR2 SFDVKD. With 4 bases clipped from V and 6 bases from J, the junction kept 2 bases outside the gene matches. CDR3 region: CATSEGDRGQPQHF. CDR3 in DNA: TGTGCCACCAGTGAGGGGGACAGGGGTCAGCCCCAGCATTTT.

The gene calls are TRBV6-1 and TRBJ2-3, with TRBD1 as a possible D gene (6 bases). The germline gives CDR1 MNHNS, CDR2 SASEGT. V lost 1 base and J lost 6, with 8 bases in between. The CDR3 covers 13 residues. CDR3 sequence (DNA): TGTGCCAGCAGTGAAGGGGGGCGGGATACGCAGTATTTT. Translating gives CASSEGGRDTQYF.

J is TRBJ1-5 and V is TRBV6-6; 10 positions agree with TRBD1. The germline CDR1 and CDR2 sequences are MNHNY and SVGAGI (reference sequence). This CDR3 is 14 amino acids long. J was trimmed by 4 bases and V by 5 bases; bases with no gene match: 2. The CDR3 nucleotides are TGTGCCAGCAGTCCGGGACAGGGGAATCAGCCCCAGCATTTT. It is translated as CASSPGQGNQPQHF.

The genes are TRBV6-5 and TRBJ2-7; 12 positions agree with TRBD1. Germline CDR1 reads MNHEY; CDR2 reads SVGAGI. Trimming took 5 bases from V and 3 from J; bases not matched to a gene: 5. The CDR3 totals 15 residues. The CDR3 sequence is CASSPRDRGLYEQYF. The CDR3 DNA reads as TGTGCCAGCAGTCCCCGGGACAGGGGGCTCTACGAGCAGTACTTC.

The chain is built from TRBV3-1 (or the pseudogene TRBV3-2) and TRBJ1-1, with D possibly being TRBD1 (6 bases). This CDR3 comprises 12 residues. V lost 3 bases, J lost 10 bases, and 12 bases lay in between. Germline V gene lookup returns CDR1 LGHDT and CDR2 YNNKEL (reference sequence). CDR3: CASSQSGAGAFF. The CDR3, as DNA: TGTGCCAGCAGCCAGTCAGGGGCCGGAGCTTTCTTT.

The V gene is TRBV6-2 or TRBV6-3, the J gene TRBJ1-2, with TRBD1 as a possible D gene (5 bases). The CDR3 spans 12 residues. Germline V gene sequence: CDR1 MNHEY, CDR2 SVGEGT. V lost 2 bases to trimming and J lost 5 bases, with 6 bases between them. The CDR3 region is CASSYDRYGYTF. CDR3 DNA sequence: TGTGCCAGCAGTTACGACAGATATGGCTACACCTTC.

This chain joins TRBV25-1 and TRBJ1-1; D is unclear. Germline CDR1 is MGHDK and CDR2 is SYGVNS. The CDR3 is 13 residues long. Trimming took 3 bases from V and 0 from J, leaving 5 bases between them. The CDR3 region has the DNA TGTGCCAGCAGTGACAGGATGAACACTGAAGCTTTCTTT. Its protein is CASSDRMNTEAFF.

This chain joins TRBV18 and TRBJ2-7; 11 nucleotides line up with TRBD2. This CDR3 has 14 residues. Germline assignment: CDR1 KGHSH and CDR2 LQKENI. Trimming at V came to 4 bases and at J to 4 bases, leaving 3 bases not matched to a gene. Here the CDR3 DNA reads TGTGCCAGCTCACAGACTAGCGGGAATTACGAGCAGTACTTC. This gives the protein CASSQTSGNYEQYF. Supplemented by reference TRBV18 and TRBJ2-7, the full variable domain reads NAGVMQNPRHLVRRRGQEARLRCSPMKGHSHVYWYRQLPEEGLKFMVYLQKENIIDESGMPKERFSAEFPKEGPSILRIQQVVRGDSAAYFCASSQTSGNYEQYFGPGTRLTVT.

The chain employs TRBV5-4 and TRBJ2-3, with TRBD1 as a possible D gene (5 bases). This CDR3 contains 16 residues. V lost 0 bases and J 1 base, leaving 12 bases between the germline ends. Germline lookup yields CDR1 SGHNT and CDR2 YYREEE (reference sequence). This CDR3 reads CASSLGQTYRTDTQYF. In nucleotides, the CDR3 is TGTGCCAGCAGCTTGGGACAGACCTACCGCACAGATACGCAGTATTTT. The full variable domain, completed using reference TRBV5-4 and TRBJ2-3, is ETGVTQSPTHLIKTRGQQVTLRCSSQSGHNTVSWYQQALGQGPQFIFQYYREEENGRGNFPPRFSGLQFPNYSSELNVNALELDDSALYLCASSLGQTYRTDTQYFGPGTRLTVL.

This CDR3 is CASSQRNWLSYEQYF. The CDR3 DNA reads as TGTGCCAGCAGCCAGCGGAACTGGCTATCCTACGAGCAGTACTTC. This rearrangement joins TRBV3-1 (or the pseudogene TRBV3-2) to TRBJ2-7; unclear D gene. The germline CDR1 and CDR2 sequences are LGHDT and YNNKEL (reference sequence). The CDR3 consists of 15 residues. V was clipped by 3 bases and J by 1 base, with 13 bases between them.

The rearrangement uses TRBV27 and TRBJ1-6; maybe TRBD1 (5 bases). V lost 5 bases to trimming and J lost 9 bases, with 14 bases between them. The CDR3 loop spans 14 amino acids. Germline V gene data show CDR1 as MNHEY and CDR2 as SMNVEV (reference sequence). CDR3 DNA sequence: TGTGCCAGCAGTCCCTCGGGACTGGGTTCACCCCTCCACTTT. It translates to CASSPSGLGSPLHF.

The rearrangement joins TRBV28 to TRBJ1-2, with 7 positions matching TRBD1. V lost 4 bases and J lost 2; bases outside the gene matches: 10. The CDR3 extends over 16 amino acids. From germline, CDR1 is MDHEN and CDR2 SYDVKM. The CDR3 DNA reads TGTGCCAGCAGTTCCTCCGGGACAGCGCAAAACTATGGCTACACCTTC. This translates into CASSSSGTAQNYGYTF.

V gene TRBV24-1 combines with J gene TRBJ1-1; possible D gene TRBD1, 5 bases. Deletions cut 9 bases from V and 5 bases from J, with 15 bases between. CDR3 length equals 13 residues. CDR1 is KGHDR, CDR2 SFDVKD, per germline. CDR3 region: CATRRGTGTEAFF. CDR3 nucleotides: TGTGCCACCCGACGGGGGACGGGGACTGAAGCTTTCTTT.

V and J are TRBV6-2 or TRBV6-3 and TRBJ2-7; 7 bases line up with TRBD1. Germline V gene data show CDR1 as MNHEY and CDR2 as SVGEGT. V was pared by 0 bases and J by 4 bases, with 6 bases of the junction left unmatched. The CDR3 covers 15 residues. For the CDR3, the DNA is TGTGCCAGCAGTTACTCGACGGCAGGGGGATACGAGCAGTACTTC. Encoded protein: CASSYSTAGGYEQYF.

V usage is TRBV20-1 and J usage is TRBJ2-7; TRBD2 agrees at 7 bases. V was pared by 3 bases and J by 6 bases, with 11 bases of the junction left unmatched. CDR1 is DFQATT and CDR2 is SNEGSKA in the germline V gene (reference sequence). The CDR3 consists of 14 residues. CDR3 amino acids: CSASTGGSLLEQYF. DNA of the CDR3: TGCAGTGCTAGTACGGGGGGATCACTACTCGAGCAGTACTTC.

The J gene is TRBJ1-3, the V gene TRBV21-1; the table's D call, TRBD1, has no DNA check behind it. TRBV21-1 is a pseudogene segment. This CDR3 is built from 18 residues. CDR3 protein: CASSKIQQGTGARCTIYF. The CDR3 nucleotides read TGTGCCAGCAGCAAAATTCAGCAGGGGACAGGGGCCCGGTGCACCATATATTTT.